The sequence of this T cell receptor beta chain was determined in a study of low-dose radiotherapy and immunotherapy resistance in tumors. Study-level background: Cohort 1 received 0.5 Gy per fraction every 2 weeks, totaling 6.5 Gy. A dose of 300 mg of oral aspirin was taken by patients daily for four cycles from cycle 1 day 1.

This CDR3 is 13 amino acids long. The ends were cut back, 2 bases at V and 7 bases at J, with 12 bases in the middle. Germline lookup yields CDR1 LGHNA and CDR2 YSLEER. Comments on this clonotype: The likely explanation is a read error, given a far larger clone one base away.

Alpha and beta chains were covered, as first-strand cDNA relied on TRAV- and TRBV-specific primers. With a constant-region primer and a V-primer adapter, TCRs were subjected to roughly 18 PCR cycles of amplification. Via MiXCR, TCRdb re-called the reads, giving one row per CDR3 protein. Among 65,000 to 85,000 distinct CDR3 sequences, under 20% were seen once, and the ten largest hold about 1.3%. Time point meaning: after trial treatment. The treatment here: LDRT plus nivolumab, ipilimumab, low-dose cyclophosphamide and aspirin (RACIN trial). Donors were dosed with nivolumab and ipilimumab; they also received aspirin, low-dose cyclophosphamide and low-dose radiotherapy.

V usage is TRBV4-3 and J usage is TRBJ2-7; no clear D. The source material was PBMCs, sampled after low-dose radiotherapy plus immunotherapy. The sequence was obtained from a male donor with prostate cancer. As DNA, the CDR3 is TGCGCCAGCAGCCAACGGATATTCGATGAGCAGTACTTC. Its translation is CASSQRIFDEQYF.